A single sample gave rise to the 6 T cell receptor beta chains below, sequenced in a study of early T cells in non-severe SARS-CoV-2 infection. In TCRdb, the 5' RACE reads were re-called with MiXCR into one record per CDR3 protein. The repertoire includes about 40,000 distinct CDR3 sequences, less than 6.5% of them detected once, and around 8% sits in the top ten. The sample was whole blood, taken at baseline. These receptors were taken from an adult who was a healthcare worker with PCR-confirmed SARS-CoV-2 infection or an uninfected control (not recorded which).

This clonotype was observed many times. V usage is TRBV4-3 and J usage is TRBJ2-7; 11 bases are shared with TRBD1. CDR3 size: 15 residues. The trim removed 4 bases at V and 0 bases at J, leaving 2 bases unmatched. Germline V gene sequence: CDR1 LGHNA, CDR2 YSLEER. The CDR3: CASSRGTGGSYEQYF. In DNA form, the CDR3 reads TGCGCCAGCAGCCGTGGGACAGGGGGCTCCTACGAGCAGTACTTC.

The DNA of the CDR3 is TGTGCCTGGAGTGTTTCAGGGCGCTTTGGCTACACCTTC. This gives the protein CAWSVSGRFGYTF. V is TRBV30 and J is TRBJ1-2; tentatively, D is TRBD1 (5 bases). V shed 0 bases and J shed 7 bases, with 12 bases lying between them. This CDR3 is 13 amino acids long. The germline gives CDR1 GTSNPN, CDR2 SVGIG (reference sequence).

In regard to this clonotype: A read error may explain this, as a much larger clone is one base away. The chain has TRBV20-1 and TRBJ2-6, with 9 bases fitting TRBD1. The CDR3 covers 18 residues. The germline CDR1 and CDR2 sequences are DFQATT and SNEGSKA (reference sequence). The CDR3 nucleotides are TGCAGTGCAGAACGGGCCGGGACAGGGCGCTCTGGGACCAACGTCCTGACTTTC. Amino acids: CSAERAGTGRSGTNVLTF.

The sample holds many counts of this clonotype. The chain employs TRBV7-9 and TRBJ2-6; 8 nucleotides match TRBD2. The CDR3 is 18 amino acids. Germline-derived CDR1 and CDR2 are SEHNR and FQNEAQ (reference sequence). The ends lost 5 bases at V and 0 bases at J; junction bases unmatched: 9. This CDR3 is CASSLGLSGSSGANVLTF. In DNA, the CDR3 is TGTGCCAGCAGCCTAGGACTGAGCGGGAGCTCTGGGGCCAACGTCCTGACTTTC. Using reference TRBV7-9 and TRBJ2-6 for the parts outside the CDR3, the full variable domain is DTGVSQNPRHKITKRGQNVTFRCDPISEHNRLYWYRQTLGQGPEFLTYFQNEAQLEKSRLLSDRFSAERPKGSFSTLEIQRTEQGDSAMYLCASSLGLSGSSGANVLTFGAGSRLTVL.

This clonotype was seen many times. The chain joins TRBV7-2 to TRBJ2-1; no clear D. CDR1 is SGHTA and CDR2 is FQGNSA in the germline V gene. This CDR3 spans 12 amino acids. The V and J ends lost 3 bases and 9 bases respectively, with 9 bases between them. The CDR3 nucleotides are TGTGCCAGCAGCTTTCTTGGAGTTGAGCAGTTCTTC. This codes for CASSFLGVEQFF.

This clonotype has a count of ten or more. The genes are TRBV5-1 and TRBJ2-2; TRBD1 is a possible D gene (6 bases). Germline V lookup: CDR1 SGHRS, CDR2 YFSETQ. Trimming took off 6 bases at V and 0 bases at J, with 12 bases between the two ends. CDR3 length: 15 amino acids. The DNA for the CDR3 is TGCGCCAGCATAAGTGACAGGTCGAACACCGGGGAGCTGTTTTTT. It codes for CASISDRSNTGELFF.